These 20 T cell receptor beta chains were sequenced from one sample in a study of CD8+ T cells in alopecia areata. RNA extraction was followed by reverse transcription into cDNA, which acted as the sequencing template. Libraries were prepared by immunoSEQ multiplex PCR; TCRdb keeps only in-frame clonotypes and omits some of them. The sample has about 180,000 clones, 63% seen once. The starting material was CD4+ T cells sorted from blood, obtained at week 0. These receptors all come from a human donor with alopecia areata.

This clone has a handful of counts. The chain employs TRBV7-9 and TRBJ2-5; 11 nucleotides agree with TRBD2. Germline V gene lookup returns CDR1 SEHNR and CDR2 FQNEAQ (reference sequence). Germline trimming cut 10 bases from V and 2 bases from J; bases unmatched to any gene: 3. The CDR3 consists of 13 residues. CDR3 sequence reads: CAIPSGGQETQYF. In DNA form, the CDR3 reads TGTGCCATCCCTAGCGGGGGGCAAGAGACCCAGTACTTC.

This clone occurred a few times. The chain joins TRBV29-1 to TRBJ2-5, with D perhaps being TRBD1 or TRBD2 (5 bases each). There are 14 residues in the CDR3. The V end was cut by 7 bases, the J end by 7 bases, with 22 bases between. The germline V gene has CDR1 SQVTM and CDR2 ANQGSEA. The DNA of the CDR3 is TGCAGCGCTGGGGCCGTCCCGGCCCGGGGGACCCAGTACTTC. Its protein product is CSAGAVPARGTQYF.

V and J are TRBV9 and TRBJ1-2; TRBD1 might be the D (5 bases). This CDR3 is 16 amino acids long. Trimming left V 1 base short and J 2 bases short, with 15 bases between. Looked up from germline, CDR1 is SGDLS and CDR2 is YYNGEE. DNA for the CDR3: TGTGCCAGCAGCGTATCTCTAAGGGGCTCAAACTATGGCTACACCTTC. Translated, it gives CASSVSLRGSNYGYTF.

This chain uses TRBV11-2 with TRBJ1-1; D perhaps matches TRBD1 (5 bases). The V gene lost 0 bases and the J gene lost 7 bases, with 12 bases spanning the gap. This CDR3 contains 14 residues. Per the germline V gene, CDR1 is SGHAT and CDR2 is FQNNGV. The CDR3 sequence: CASSLERSGSEAFF. Written as DNA, the CDR3 is TGTGCCAGCAGCTTAGAGCGGTCAGGGAGTGAAGCTTTCTTT.

The chain employs TRBV9 and TRBJ1-4; no firm D call. Deletions cut 4 bases from V and 4 bases from J, with 11 bases between. The CDR3 totals 14 residues. Per germline, CDR1 SGDLS and CDR2 YYNGEE. The CDR3 here is CASSPVQINEKLFF. The CDR3 nucleotides read TGTGCCAGCAGCCCCGTGCAGATTAATGAAAAACTGTTTTTT. Looking up the rest from reference TRBV9 and TRBJ1-4 gives the full variable domain: DSGVTQTPKHLITATGQRVTLRCSPRSGDLSVYWYQQSLDQGLQFLIQYYNGEERAKGNILERFSAQQFPDLHSELNLSSLELGDSALYFCASSPVQINEKLFFGSGTQLSVL.

V is TRBV7-2 and J is TRBJ2-5, with 9 bases fitting TRBD2. Germline V gene data show CDR1 as SGHTA and CDR2 as FQGNSA. This CDR3 region has 15 residues. V shed 2 bases and J 7 bases; nucleotides not matched to a gene: 8. CDR3 residues: CASSLFERGEGTQYF. In nucleotides, the CDR3 is TGTGCCAGCAGCTTATTCGAGCGGGGGGAAGGGACCCAGTACTTC.

The V and J genes are TRBV29-1 and TRBJ2-5; D perhaps matches TRBD2 (5 bases). CDR3 length: 12 amino acids. Germline V gives CDR1 SQVTM, CDR2 ANQGSEA. The V end lost 4 bases, the J end lost 4 bases, and 10 bases lay between the germline ends. The CDR3 bases are TGCAGCGTTGCTTCGGGGTTAGAGACCCAGTACTTC. Amino acid sequence: CSVASGLETQYF.

The CDR3 region is CASTLKRGLAGGLYNEQFF. CDR3 DNA: TGTGCCAGCACCTTAAAACGTGGACTAGCGGGGGGACTGTACAATGAGCAGTTCTTC. The chain uses TRBV27 and TRBJ2-1, with 14 bases lining up with TRBD2. In germline, CDR1 is MNHEY, CDR2 SMNVEV (reference sequence). With 7 bases clipped from V and 4 bases from J, the junction kept 15 bases outside the gene matches. The CDR3 runs to 19 residues.

This rearrangement joins TRBV29-1 to TRBJ1-4, with D possibly being TRBD1 (5 bases). Trimming removed 4 bases from V and 8 bases from J, with 14 bases in between. The CDR3 is 13 amino acids. Germline-derived CDR1 and CDR2 are SQVTM and ANQGSEA. DNA of the CDR3: TGCAGCGTTGCTGGCAGGACAACCGAAAAACTGTTTTTT. Translating it yields CSVAGRTTEKLFF.

This clone has just a few counts. V gene TRBV25-1 combines with J gene TRBJ1-6; D unclear. Germline CDR1 is MGHDK and CDR2 is SYGVNS. The V end lost 4 bases, the J end lost 7 bases, and 5 bases lay between the germline ends. There are 12 residues in the CDR3. CDR3 DNA: TGTGCCAGCAGTGTAGGGAATTCACCCCTCCACTTT. Translating it yields CASSVGNSPLHF.

This chain uses TRBV9 with TRBJ2-1; no clear D. Trimming took off 0 bases at V and 9 bases at J, with 10 bases between the two ends. This CDR3 spans 13 amino acids. Germline loops: CDR1 SGDLS, CDR2 YYNGEE. The CDR3 is CASSVVWESEQFF. CDR3 in DNA: TGTGCCAGCAGCGTAGTTTGGGAATCTGAGCAGTTCTTC.

The chain carries TRBV30 and TRBJ1-4; 7 bases align to TRBD1. The CDR3 loop spans 13 amino acids. CDR1 is GTSNPN, CDR2 SVGIG, per germline (reference sequence). Losses at the gene ends were 4 bases for V and 8 bases for J; bases not matched to a gene: 7. Here the CDR3 reads CAWKGQPSEKLFF. Written as DNA, the CDR3 is TGTGCCTGGAAGGGACAGCCTTCCGAAAAACTGTTTTTT.

The gene calls are TRBV27 and TRBJ2-7; either TRBD1 or TRBD2 may supply D (6 bases each). V gave up 5 bases and J gave up 4 bases, with 12 bases separating them. Germline CDR1 MNHEY, CDR2 SMNVEV (reference sequence). The CDR3 spans 13 residues. This CDR3 reads CASSPRGLYEQYF. In nucleotides, the CDR3 is TGTGCCAGCAGTCCCCGGGGGCTATACGAGCAGTACTTC.

The rearrangement links TRBV6-6 to TRBJ1-5; D unclear. V lost 7 bases and J lost 3, with 13 bases in between. The CDR3 is 14 amino acids. The germline V gene encodes CDR1 MNHNY and CDR2 SVGAGI (reference sequence). CDR3 bases: TGTGCCAGCACCAAAGGACCGAACAATCAGCCCCAGCATTTT. It yields the protein CASTKGPNNQPQHF.

The chain is built from TRBV30 and TRBJ1-5; D is perhaps TRBD1 (5 bases). The germline CDR1 and CDR2 sequences are GTSNPN and SVGIG (reference sequence). CDR3 length equals 14 residues. V was shortened by 0 bases and J by 6 bases, with 12 bases between the two germline ends. This CDR3 is CAWSVSGRGQPQHF. For the CDR3, the DNA is TGTGCCTGGAGTGTCTCAGGGCGAGGTCAGCCCCAGCATTTT. Full variable domain (missing parts from reference TRBV30 and TRBJ1-5): SQTIHQWPATLVQPVGSPLSLECTVEGTSNPNLYWYRQAAGRGLQLLFYSVGIGQISSEVPQNLSASRPQDRQFILSSKKLLLSDSGFYLCAWSVSGRGQPQHFGDGTRLSIL.

The sample holds a few counts of this clone. The chain combines TRBV29-1 with TRBJ2-7; 10 nucleotides align to TRBD1. The CDR3 consists of 12 residues. CDR1 is SQVTM and CDR2 is ANQGSEA in the germline V gene. V gave up 6 bases and J gave up 5 bases; unmatched junction bases: 4. CDR3 loop: CSVTGGTDEQYF. CDR3 bases: TGCAGCGTGACAGGGGGCACCGACGAGCAGTACTTC.

V and J are TRBV29-1 and TRBJ2-1, with TRBD1 matching over 7 bases. The CDR3 runs to 14 residues. J was trimmed by 4 bases and V by 4 bases; bases with no gene match: 7. Germline CDR1 reads SQVTM; CDR2 reads ANQGSEA. CDR3 DNA sequence: TGCAGCGTTGGACAGGGTCTAGGATACAATGAGCAGTTCTTC. Protein sequence: CSVGQGLGYNEQFF.

The chain uses TRBV27 and TRBJ2-5, with D perhaps TRBD1 or TRBD2 (5 bases each). V lost 4 bases and J 9 bases, leaving 18 bases between the germline ends. Germline values: CDR1 MNHEY, CDR2 SMNVEV (reference sequence). CDR3 length: 14 residues. CDR3 protein: CASSSMGTAVAQYF. CDR3 DNA sequence: TGTGCCAGCAGTTCTATGGGGACGGCCGTAGCCCAGTACTTC.

The V and J genes are TRBV7-2 and TRBJ2-1; TRBD2 agrees at 7 bases. The CDR3 runs to 14 residues. After removal of 3 bases from V and 7 bases from J, the junction contained 6 bases not matched to a gene. Germline loops: CDR1 SGHTA, CDR2 FQGNSA. The CDR3 sequence: CASSFAAGKNEQFF. The CDR3 region has the DNA TGTGCCAGCAGCTTTGCAGCGGGGAAAAATGAGCAGTTCTTC.

This chain links TRBV25-1 with TRBJ1-6; TRBD1 agrees at 7 bases. From germline, CDR1 is MGHDK and CDR2 SYGVNS. This CDR3 contains 14 residues. The ends lost 5 bases at V and 10 bases at J; junction bases unmatched: 8. The DNA of the CDR3 is TGTGCCAGCAGTACCCCAGGGGGAGCCTCACCCCTCCACTTT. Protein product: CASSTPGGASPLHF. Full variable domain (rest looked up from reference TRBV25-1 and TRBJ1-6): EADIYQTPRYLVIGTGKKITLECSQTMGHDKMYWYQQDPGMELHLIHYSYGVNSTEKGDLSSESTVSRIRTEHFPLTLESARPSHTSQYLCASSTPGGASPLHFGNGTRLTVT.